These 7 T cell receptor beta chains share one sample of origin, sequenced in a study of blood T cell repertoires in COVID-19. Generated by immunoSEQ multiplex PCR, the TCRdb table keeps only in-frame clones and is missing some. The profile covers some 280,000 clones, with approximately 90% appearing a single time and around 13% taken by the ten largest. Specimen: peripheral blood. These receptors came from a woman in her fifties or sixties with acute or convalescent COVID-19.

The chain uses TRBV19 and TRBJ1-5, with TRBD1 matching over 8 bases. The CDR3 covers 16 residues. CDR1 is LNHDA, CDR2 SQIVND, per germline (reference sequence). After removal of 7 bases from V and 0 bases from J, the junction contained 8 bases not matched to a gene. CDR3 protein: CASKKGQGYSNQPQHF. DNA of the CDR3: TGTGCCAGTAAGAAAGGACAGGGATATAGCAATCAGCCCCAGCATTTT.

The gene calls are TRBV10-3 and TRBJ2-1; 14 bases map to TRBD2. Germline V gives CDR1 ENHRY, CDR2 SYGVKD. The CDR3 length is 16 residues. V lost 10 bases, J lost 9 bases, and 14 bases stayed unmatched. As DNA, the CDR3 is TGTGCCACTAACAGCCCCGGGACTAGCGGGAGTTCTGAGCAGTTCTTC. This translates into CATNSPGTSGSSEQFF.

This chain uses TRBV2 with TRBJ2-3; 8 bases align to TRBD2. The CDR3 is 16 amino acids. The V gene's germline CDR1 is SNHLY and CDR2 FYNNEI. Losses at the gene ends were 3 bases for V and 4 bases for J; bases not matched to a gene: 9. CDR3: CASSESGRKVADTQYF. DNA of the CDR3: TGTGCCAGCAGTGAGAGCGGGAGAAAGGTTGCAGATACGCAGTATTTT.

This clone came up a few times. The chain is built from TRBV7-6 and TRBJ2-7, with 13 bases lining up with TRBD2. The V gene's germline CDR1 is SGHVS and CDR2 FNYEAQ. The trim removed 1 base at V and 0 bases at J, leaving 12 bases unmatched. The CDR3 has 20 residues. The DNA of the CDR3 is TGTGCCAGCAGCTTAGACACATGGGGACTAGCGGGACCCCCCTCCTACGAGCAGTACTTC. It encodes CASSLDTWGLAGPPSYEQYF.

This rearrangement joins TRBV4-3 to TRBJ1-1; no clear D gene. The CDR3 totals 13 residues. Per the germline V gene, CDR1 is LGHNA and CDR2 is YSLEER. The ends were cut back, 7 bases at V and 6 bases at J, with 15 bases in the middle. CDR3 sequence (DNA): TGCGCCAGCAAAGGCCGGGAGTTTGCTGAAGCTTTCTTT. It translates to CASKGREFAEAFF.

CDR3 sequence reads: CASSPDRVTREQYF. CDR3 DNA sequence: TGTGCCAGTAGCCCGGACAGGGTCACAAGGGAGCAGTACTTC. The genes are TRBV19 and TRBJ2-7, with 8 bases fitting TRBD1. Germline CDR1 LNHDA, CDR2 SQIVND (reference sequence). The CDR3 loop spans 14 amino acids. Trimming took 6 bases from V and 7 from J; bases not matched to a gene: 11.

The CDR3 reads CAISEYVRGTEAFF. CDR3 bases: TGTGCCATCAGTGAGTACGTAAGGGGGACTGAAGCTTTCTTT. This rearrangement joins TRBV10-3 to TRBJ1-1, with a possible D match to TRBD1 (6 bases). Between the trimmed V and J ends, which lost 1 base and 5 bases, there was a span of 11 bases. The germline CDR1 and CDR2 sequences are ENHRY and SYGVKD. This CDR3 is built from 14 residues.